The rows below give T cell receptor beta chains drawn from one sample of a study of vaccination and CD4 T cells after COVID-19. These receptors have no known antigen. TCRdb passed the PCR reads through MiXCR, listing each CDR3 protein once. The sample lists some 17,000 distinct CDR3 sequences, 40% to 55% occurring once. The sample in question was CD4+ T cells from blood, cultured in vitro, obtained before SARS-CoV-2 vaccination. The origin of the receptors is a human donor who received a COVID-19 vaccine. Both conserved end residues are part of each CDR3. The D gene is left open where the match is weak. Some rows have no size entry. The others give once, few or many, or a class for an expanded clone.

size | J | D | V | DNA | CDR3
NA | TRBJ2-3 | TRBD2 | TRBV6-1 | TGTGCCAGCAATCGAGCGGGGGGACGAGATACGCAGTATTTT | CASNRAGGRDTQYF
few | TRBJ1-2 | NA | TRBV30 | TGTGCCTGGAATCAACAGGGATTGCACACCTTC | CAWNQQGLHTF
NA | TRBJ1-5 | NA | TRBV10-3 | TGTGCCATCAGTGGTGAGAGGGGCAATCAGCCCCAGCATTTT | CAISGERGNQPQHF
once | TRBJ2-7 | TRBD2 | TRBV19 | TGTGCCAGTAGTTCCGGGGGGGGCGGAACCTACGAGCAGTACTTC | CASSSGGGGTYEQYF
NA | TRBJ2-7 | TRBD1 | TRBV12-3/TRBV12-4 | TGTGCCAGCAGCCGGGACAGGGACTCCGAGCAGTACTTC | CASSRDRDSEQYF
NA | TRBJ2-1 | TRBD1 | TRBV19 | TGTGCCAGTAGCCTACGGGCTAGCAGGGGGAATGAGCAGTTCTTC | CASSLRASRGNEQFF
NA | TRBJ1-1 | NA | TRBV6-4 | TGTGCCAGCAGTGACTCCGGGGTAAGGGAAGCTTTCTTT | CASSDSGVREAFF
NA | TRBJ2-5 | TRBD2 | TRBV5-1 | TGCGCCAGCAGCCGGGGGGGAGGCCAAGAGACCCAGTACTTC | CASSRGGGQETQYF
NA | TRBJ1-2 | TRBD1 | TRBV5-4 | TGTGCCAGCAGCAAGGGGGGGGACAGAGAGTATGGCTACACCTTC | CASSKGGDREYGYTF
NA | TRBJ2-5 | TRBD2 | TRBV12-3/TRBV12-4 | TGTGCCAGCAGCGCGGGACTAGCGGGGGGCTCGGGGGAGACCCAGTACTTC | CASSAGLAGGSGETQYF
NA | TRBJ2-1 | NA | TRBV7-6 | TGTGCCAGCAGCCCCGCGCCTCAGAGCAATGAGCAGTTCTTC | CASSPAPQSNEQFF
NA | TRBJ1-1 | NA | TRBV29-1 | TGCAGCGCCCCGCCAGTCTCGAACACTGAAGCTTTCTTT | CSAPPVSNTEAFF
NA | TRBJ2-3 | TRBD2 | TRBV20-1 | TGCAGTGCGGAACTAGCGGGGGGTCCAACTAGCACAGATACGCAGTATTTT | CSAELAGGPTSTDTQYF
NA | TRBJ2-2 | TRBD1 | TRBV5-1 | TGCGCCAGCAGGAGCGGGACAGGGGGCACCGGGGAGCTGTTTTTT | CASRSGTGGTGELFF
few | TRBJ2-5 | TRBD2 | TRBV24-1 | TGTGCCACCAGTGAAGCGGGGATCCAAGAGACCCAGTACTTC | CATSEAGIQETQYF
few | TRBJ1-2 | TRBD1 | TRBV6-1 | TGTGCCAGCACCTTTAGGGCAGGGGGTGATGGCTACACCTTC | CASTFRAGGDGYTF
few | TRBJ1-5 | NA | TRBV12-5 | TGTGCTAGTGGTTTAAGTGTAGTGGGTCAGCCCCAGCATTTT | CASGLSVVGQPQHF
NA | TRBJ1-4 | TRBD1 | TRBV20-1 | TGCAGTGCTCTCGGACAGGGGACAACTAATGAAAAACTGTTTTTT | CSALGQGTTNEKLFF
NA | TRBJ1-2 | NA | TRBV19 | TGTGCCAGTAGAGGCAGGCCCGCGACCTATGGCTACACCTTC | CASRGRPATYGYTF
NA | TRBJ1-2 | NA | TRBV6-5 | TGTGCCAGCAGTTACGGCCTCCGGGGGTTAGATGGCTACACCTTC | CASSYGLRGLDGYTF
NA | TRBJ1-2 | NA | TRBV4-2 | TGTGCCAGCAGCCAAGATGGGGGGCCGAAGTATGGCTACACCTTC | CASSQDGGPKYGYTF
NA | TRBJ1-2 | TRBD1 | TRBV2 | TGTGCCAGCAGGGGGACAGGTGGAGTCTATGGCTACACCTTC | CASRGTGGVYGYTF
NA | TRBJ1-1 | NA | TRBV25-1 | TGTGCCAGCAGATCAATGATGAACACTGAAGCTTTCTTT | CASRSMMNTEAFF
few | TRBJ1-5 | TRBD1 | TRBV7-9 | TGTGCCAGCAGCCCGGACAGGGGGAATCAGCCCCAGCATTTT | CASSPDRGNQPQHF
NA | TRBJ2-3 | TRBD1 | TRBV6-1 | TGTGCCAGCAGCTGGGACAGCATCACAGATACGCAGTATTTT | CASSWDSITDTQYF
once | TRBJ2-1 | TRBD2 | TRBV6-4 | TGTGCCAGCAGTCCCGGACTAGCCCCCACCAAATACAATGAGCAGTTCTTC | CASSPGLAPTKYNEQFF
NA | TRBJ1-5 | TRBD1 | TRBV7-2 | TGTGCCAGCAGCTTAGGTCTGGGGACAGGGGGTGATAGCAATCAGCCCCAGCATTTT | CASSLGLGTGGDSNQPQHF
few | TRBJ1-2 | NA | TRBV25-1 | TGTGCCAGCAGTGAACCAGGACCGACCTATGGCTACACCTTC | CASSEPGPTYGYTF
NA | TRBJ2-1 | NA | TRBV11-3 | TGTGCCAGCAGCTGGGTACGCTCCTACAATGAGCAGTTCTTC | CASSWVRSYNEQFF
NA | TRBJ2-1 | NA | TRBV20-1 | TGCAGTGCTAGCGTTGTCTACAATGAGCAGTTCTTC | CSASVVYNEQFF
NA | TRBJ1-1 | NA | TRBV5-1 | TGCGCCAGCAGCTTGCTGATTGGGAACACTGAAGCTTTCTTT | CASSLLIGNTEAFF
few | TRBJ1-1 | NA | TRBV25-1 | TGTGCCAGCAGTGGCCGCCGGGACGGGGGTGAAGCTTTCTTT | CASSGRRDGGEAFF
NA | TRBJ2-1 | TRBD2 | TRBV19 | TGTGCCAGTAGTAGTAGCGGGACTAGCGGCCCCGCCTACAATGAGCAGTTCTTC | CASSSSGTSGPAYNEQFF
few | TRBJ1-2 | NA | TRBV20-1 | TGCAGTGCTATCGATGCAGGGGAAGAGTCTGGCTACACCTTC | CSAIDAGEESGYTF
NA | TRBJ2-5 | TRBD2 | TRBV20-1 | TGCAGTGCTAGCCTCGGACTAGCGGGGAACCAAGAGACCCAGTACTTC | CSASLGLAGNQETQYF
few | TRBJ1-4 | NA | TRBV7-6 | TGTGCCAGCAGCGCCACAGGGAATTTGTTGTTTTTT | CASSATGNLLFF
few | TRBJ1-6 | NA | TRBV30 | TGTGCCTGGAGTGTAGAGGGGGATTCACCCCTCCACTTT | CAWSVEGDSPLHF
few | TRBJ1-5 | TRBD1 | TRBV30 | TGTGCCTGGAGAGGGACAGGAGTCAATCAGCCCCAGCATTTT | CAWRGTGVNQPQHF
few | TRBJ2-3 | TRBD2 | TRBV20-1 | TGCAGTGCTAGAGGGCTAGCGGGGGGGCTAGGGGATACGCAGTATTTT | CSARGLAGGLGDTQYF
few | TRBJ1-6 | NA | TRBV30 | TGTGCCTGGAGTGACCCAAGAGGGGTCGGGTATAATTCACCCCTCCACTTT | CAWSDPRGVGYNSPLHF
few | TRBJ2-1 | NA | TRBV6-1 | TGTGCCAGCAGTGAAGCGTTACAGCACCTTGGGAATGAGCAGTTCTTC | CASSEALQHLGNEQFF
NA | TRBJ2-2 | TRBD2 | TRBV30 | TGTGCCTGGATGGGACTAGCGGGGGATAACACCGGGGAGCTGTTTTTT | CAWMGLAGDNTGELFF
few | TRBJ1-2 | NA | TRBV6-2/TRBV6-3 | TGTGCCAGCAGCCAACCCCCGGGCTATGGCTACACCTTC | CASSQPPGYGYTF
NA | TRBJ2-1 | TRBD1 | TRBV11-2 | TGTGCCAGCAGCTTATCGTGGGGACAGGGAAATGAGCAGTTCTTC | CASSLSWGQGNEQFF
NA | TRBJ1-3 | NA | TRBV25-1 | TGTGCCAGCAGTCCCTCAAGGCTGGGTTTTGGAAACACCATATATTTT | CASSPSRLGFGNTIYF
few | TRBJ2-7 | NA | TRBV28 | TGTGCCAGCCTTCCCCCAGGGCCAGTTAAATACGAGCAGTACTTC | CASLPPGPVKYEQYF
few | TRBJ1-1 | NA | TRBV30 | TGTGCCTGGAGTGGGAAGGACGGGAACACTGAAGCTTTCTTT | CAWSGKDGNTEAFF
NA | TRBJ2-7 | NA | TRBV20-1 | TGCAGTGCTAGAGATCAGCCGGGTCCCTACGAGCAGTACTTC | CSARDQPGPYEQYF
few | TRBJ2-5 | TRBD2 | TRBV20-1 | TGCAGTGCTAGATCGGCACTAGCGGGGGTGGGAGAGACCCAGTACTTC | CSARSALAGVGETQYF
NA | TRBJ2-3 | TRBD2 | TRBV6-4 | TGTGCCAGCAGTGACCTAGCGGGGGGCACAGATACGCAGTATTTT | CASSDLAGGTDTQYF
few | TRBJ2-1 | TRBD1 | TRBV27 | TGTGCCAGCAGTTTATCGTGGACAGGGGGAAGCTACAATGAGCAGTTCTTC | CASSLSWTGGSYNEQFF
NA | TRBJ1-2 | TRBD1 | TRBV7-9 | TGTGCCAGCAGCTTAGAAGGGGGCGCTTTCGACTATGGCTACACCTTC | CASSLEGGAFDYGYTF
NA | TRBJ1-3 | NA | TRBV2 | TGTGCCAGTACACTTGCCGCACCAGGAAACACCATATATTTT | CASTLAAPGNTIYF
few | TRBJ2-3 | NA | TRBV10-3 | TGTGCCATCAGTGAGCCGGTAAAGGACACCACAGATACGCAGTATTTT | CAISEPVKDTTDTQYF
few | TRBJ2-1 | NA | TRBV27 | TGTGCCAGCAGTTTCAGGAATGAGCAGTTCTTC | CASSFRNEQFF
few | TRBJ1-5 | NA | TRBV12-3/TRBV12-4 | TGTGCCAGCAGAGGACAGAATAGCAATCAGCCCCAGCATTTT | CASRGQNSNQPQHF
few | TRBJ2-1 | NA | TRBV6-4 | TGTGCCAGCAGTGACCGGGGTTCCTACAATGAGCAGTTCTTC | CASSDRGSYNEQFF
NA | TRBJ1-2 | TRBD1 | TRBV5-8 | TGTGCCAGCCCTCCAGGGGGCAACTATGGCTACACCTTC | CASPPGGNYGYTF
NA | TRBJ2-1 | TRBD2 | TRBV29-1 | TGCAGCGTGCAATCTAGCGGGGGACCCTACAATGAGCAGTTCTTC | CSVQSSGGPYNEQFF
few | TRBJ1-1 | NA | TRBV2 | TGTGCCAGCAGTGAGAACAGACTACCGTCTGAAGCTTTCTTT | CASSENRLPSEAFF